This TCR beta chain was recovered during a study of CD8 T cells in Susac syndrome. This CDR3 contains 13 residues. The V gene's germline CDR1 is DFQATT and CDR2 SNEGSKA (reference sequence). The V and J ends lost 0 bases and 4 bases respectively, with 10 bases between them. With random hexamers, reverse transcription was performed on about 0.5 to 1 ug of RNA. By means of immunoSEQ multiplex PCR, TCR beta CDR3 spanning 54 Vbeta and 13 Jbeta underwent amplification. From the immunoSEQ multiplex PCR reads, TCRdb called clonotypes with MiXCR, one entry per CDR3 protein. The sample lists 150,000 to 180,000 distinct CDR3 sequences, around 95% seen once, with about 0.21% in the top ten. From blood CD8+ and CD4+ T cells, TCR beta sequences were generated. Control patients had untreated stable or active relapsing-remitting multiple sclerosis by revised McDonald criteria. TEMRA cells were FACS-enriched, with CD8+ and CD4+ T cells isolated negatively.

The chain has TRBV20-1 and TRBJ2-7; D call uncertain. Sequenced sample: CD8+ T cells from PBMCs. The receptor was isolated from a human donor with multiple sclerosis. The CDR3 DNA reads as TGCAGTGCTAGAGAAGACGATTCATACGAGCAGTACTTC. It encodes CSAREDDSYEQYF.